The 25 T cell receptor beta chains listed next were all sequenced from one sample in a study of OX40 agonist ivuxolimab in advanced cancers. Assay: immunoSEQ multiplex PCR; the TCRdb copy retains only in-frame clones and omits some. The table records 96,000 or so clones, roughly 80% of them present only once. Material: CD4+ or CD8+ T cells sorted from blood, obtained in a trial of the OX40 agonist ivuxolimab. These receptors came from an adult with an advanced solid tumor such as melanoma, head and neck, liver or kidney cancer.

The chain couples TRBV7-2 to TRBJ2-7; 11 positions agree with TRBD2. V gave up 5 bases and J gave up 2 bases; unmatched junction bases: 8. Germline V lookup: CDR1 SGHTA, CDR2 FQGNSA. The CDR3 is 16 amino acids. This CDR3 reads CASSARLAGTPYEQYF. The CDR3 region has the DNA TGTGCCAGCAGCGCTAGACTAGCGGGGACCCCCTACGAGCAGTACTTC.

V and J are TRBV5-1 and TRBJ2-6; no reliable D call. The CDR3 covers 15 residues. CDR1 and CDR2 (germline): SGHRS, YFSETQ. Deletions cut 2 bases from V and 0 bases from J, with 6 bases between. CDR3 residues: CASSLDISGANVLTF. DNA of the CDR3: TGCGCCAGCAGCTTAGATATCTCTGGGGCCAACGTCCTGACTTTC.

V usage is TRBV27 and J usage is TRBJ1-6; D is uncertain. V gave up 5 bases and J gave up 0 bases, with 17 bases separating them. The CDR3 length is 18 residues. Germline CDR1 is MNHEY and CDR2 is SMNVEV (reference sequence). CDR3 residues: CASSPTPPYLSYNSPLHF. CDR3 nucleotide sequence: TGTGCCAGCAGTCCTACGCCGCCGTACCTCTCCTATAATTCACCCCTCCACTTT.

The V and J genes are TRBV9 and TRBJ2-7; D possibly corresponds to TRBD1 (5 bases). Trimming took off 0 bases at V and 2 bases at J, with 15 bases between the two ends. CDR1 SGDLS and CDR2 YYNGEE come from the germline V gene. The CDR3 totals 16 residues. The DNA for the CDR3 is TGTGCCAGCAGCGTAGCTGGGAATCTAGGGGCCTACGAGCAGTACTTC. Translation: CASSVAGNLGAYEQYF.

V is TRBV30 and J is TRBJ1-2, with 7 bases lining up with TRBD1. The CDR3 runs to 15 residues. Germline values: CDR1 GTSNPN, CDR2 SVGIG (reference sequence). V lost 0 bases, J lost 4 bases, and 8 bases stayed unmatched. The CDR3 sequence: CAWSVDRASGYGYTF. CDR3 bases: TGTGCCTGGAGTGTTGACAGGGCCTCAGGCTATGGCTACACCTTC.

The gene calls are TRBV4-2 and TRBJ2-2; a weak D match, TRBD2 (6 bases). Germline CDR1 reads LGHNA; CDR2 reads YNFKEQ. CDR3 size: 15 residues. Trimming shortened V by 3 bases and J by 0 bases, and 8 bases separated the two germline ends. The CDR3 sequence: CASSHGTANTGELFF. CDR3 nucleotide sequence: TGTGCCAGCAGCCACGGGACTGCGAACACCGGGGAGCTGTTTTTT.

V gene TRBV6-5 combines with J gene TRBJ1-2, with D tentatively TRBD1 (6 bases). Trimming shortened V by 10 bases and J by 5 bases, and 20 bases separated the two germline ends. The CDR3 sequence is 14 residues long. The germline V gene has CDR1 MNHEY and CDR2 SVGAGI. As DNA, the CDR3 is TGTGCCACTCGGAGGGGGAACGGGGGATATGGCTACACCTTC. Its translation is CATRRGNGGYGYTF.

The chain has TRBV6-5 and TRBJ2-3; 12 bases are shared with TRBD2. V was clipped by 4 bases and J by 14 bases; unmatched bases: 4. Germline V gives CDR1 MNHEY, CDR2 SVGAGI. CDR3 size: 12 residues. As DNA, the CDR3 is TGTGCCAGCAGTTCTAGCGGGAGGGCCGCGTATTTT. It yields the protein CASSSSGRAAYF.

V and J are TRBV5-8 and TRBJ2-3; TRBD2 matches at 11 bases. CDR3 length: 15 residues. Germline trimming cut 6 bases from V and 2 bases from J; bases unmatched to any gene: 5. Germline lookup yields CDR1 SGHTS and CDR2 YDEGEE. In DNA, the CDR3 is TGTGCCAGCAACCTAGCGGGGGGTCACACAGATACGCAGTATTTT. Its translation: CASNLAGGHTDTQYF.

This chain joins TRBV19 and TRBJ2-2; no clear D gene. V was pared by 1 base and J by 2 bases, with 14 bases between. Germline CDR1 is LNHDA and CDR2 is SQIVND (reference sequence). This CDR3 spans 17 amino acids. The CDR3 bases are TGTGCCAGTAGTATAGGAGTAGCCGCCACTAACACCGGGGAGCTGTTTTTT. This codes for CASSIGVAATNTGELFF. The full variable domain, rest sourced from reference TRBV19 and TRBJ2-2, is DGGITQSPKYLFRKEGQNVTLSCEQNLNHDAMYWYRQDPGQGLRLIYYSQIVNDFQKGDIAEGYSVSREKKESFPLTVTSAQKNPTAFYLCASSIGVAATNTGELFFGEGSRLTVL.

This clone showed up just a few times. V is TRBV12-5 and J is TRBJ2-7; D remains ambiguous. CDR3 size: 12 residues. Trimming stripped 0 bases from V and 4 bases from J, with 4 bases between. In germline, CDR1 is LGHNT, CDR2 FRNRAP. CDR3 nucleotides: TGTGCTAGTGGTTTGGTGCCTTACGAGCAGTACTTC. This codes for CASGLVPYEQYF.

This clone has just a few counts. The V and J genes are TRBV27 and TRBJ2-5; D perhaps matches TRBD1 (7 bases). The germline gives CDR1 MNHEY, CDR2 SMNVEV (reference sequence). The CDR3 runs 15 residues. With 4 bases removed from V and 5 bases from J, the gap between germline ends came to 17 bases. This chain's CDR3 is CASSSPQGGGETQYF. The CDR3 nucleotides are TGTGCCAGCAGTTCACCGCAGGGGGGTGGGGAGACCCAGTACTTC.

V is TRBV7-9 and J is TRBJ2-7; 9 bases agree with TRBD1. The CDR3 is 14 amino acids. The V and J ends lost 4 bases and 7 bases, in that order; junction bases with no gene match: 8. Germline V CDR1 and CDR2: SEHNR, FQNEAQ (reference sequence). The CDR3 loop is CASSSYRGLGEQYF. CDR3 DNA: TGTGCCAGCAGCTCCTACAGGGGGCTGGGTGAGCAGTACTTC.

At least ten counts were recorded for this clone. CDR3 DNA sequence: TGCGCCAGCAGCCCTGGGGACCCGTTGGAGGGGGGACATGAAAAACTGTTTTTT. Translated, it gives CASSPGDPLEGGHEKLFF. The chain carries TRBV5-1 and TRBJ1-4; D is perhaps TRBD1 (6 bases). CDR1 and CDR2 from the germline V gene are SGHRS and YFSETQ. The CDR3 spans 18 residues. The V and J ends lost 4 bases and 6 bases respectively, with 25 bases between them.

The chain uses TRBV5-1 and TRBJ1-1; 8 bases line up with TRBD1. The CDR3 length is 16 residues. Germline V lookup: CDR1 SGHRS, CDR2 YFSETQ. Trimming cost V 4 bases and J 0 bases; bases outside gene matches: 8. CDR3 DNA: TGCGCCAGCAGCGAGGACAGGGCTATAATGAACACTGAAGCTTTCTTT. Translating gives CASSEDRAIMNTEAFF. Drawing the rest from reference TRBV5-1 and TRBJ1-1, the complete variable domain is KAGVTQTPRYLIKTRGQQVTLSCSPISGHRSVSWYQQTPGQGLQFLFEYFSETQRNKGNFPGRFSGRQFSNSRSEMNVSTLELGDSALYLCASSEDRAIMNTEAFFGQGTRLTVV.

The chain carries TRBV6-5 and TRBJ2-7; D ambiguous. V lost 5 bases to trimming and J lost 6 bases, with 17 bases between them. Per germline, CDR1 MNHEY and CDR2 SVGAGI. The CDR3 spans 14 residues. This CDR3 is CASSPGRRISEQYF. DNA of the CDR3: TGTGCCAGCAGTCCCGGACGGCGGATTTCCGAGCAGTACTTC.

This clone was recorded only once. V gene TRBV6-6 combines with J gene TRBJ2-2, with TRBD1 as a possible D gene (5 bases). V lost 5 bases and J 7 bases, leaving 14 bases between the germline ends. Germline-derived CDR1 and CDR2 are MNHNY and SVGAGI (reference sequence). This CDR3 has 14 amino acids. This CDR3 is CASSRTGSDGELFF. CDR3 nucleotide sequence: TGTGCCAGCAGTCGCACAGGTTCGGACGGGGAGCTGTTTTTT.

This clone has a single count. The gene calls are TRBV16 and TRBJ2-3, with D possibly being TRBD1 (6 bases). V was trimmed by 0 bases and J by 6 bases, leaving 19 bases between them. Germline CDR1 reads KGHSY; CDR2 reads FQNENV. This CDR3 spans 17 amino acids. The CDR3 nucleotides are TGTGCCAGCAGCCAATCCGGGGACACACTGCTGTACGATACGCAGTATTTT. This codes for CASSQSGDTLLYDTQYF.

This chain joins TRBV5-1 and TRBJ2-3; TRBD2 aligns across 10 bases. V was clipped by 5 bases and J by 4 bases; unmatched bases: 7. The CDR3 sequence is 15 residues long. The V gene's germline CDR1 is SGHRS and CDR2 YFSETQ. CDR3 DNA: TGCGCCAGCAGACCCGGGACTAGCGCCTCAGATACGCAGTATTTT. Translated: CASRPGTSASDTQYF. Filled out from reference TRBV5-1 and TRBJ2-3, the complete variable domain reads KAGVTQTPRYLIKTRGQQVTLSCSPISGHRSVSWYQQTPGQGLQFLFEYFSETQRNKGNFPGRFSGRQFSNSRSEMNVSTLELGDSALYLCASRPGTSASDTQYFGPGTRLTVL.

This chain uses TRBV9 with TRBJ2-6; 10 bases are shared with TRBD1. Germline V gene lookup returns CDR1 SGDLS and CDR2 YYNGEE. There are 17 residues in the CDR3. V was clipped by 1 base and J by 3 bases; unmatched bases: 4. The DNA of the CDR3 is TGTGCCAGCAGCGTACAGACAGGGGGCGGTGGGGCCAACGTCCTGACTTTC. The encoded protein is CASSVQTGGGGANVLTF.

This chain joins TRBV15 and TRBJ2-3; tentatively, D is TRBD2 (6 bases). The CDR3 sequence is 15 residues long. Germline CDR1 and CDR2: LNHNV and YYDKDF (reference sequence). The germline V and J ends were trimmed by 2 bases and 3 bases, with 12 bases remaining between them. CDR3 in DNA: TGTGCCACCAGCAGAATGGCAGGGAGGACAGATACGCAGTATTTT. Amino acids: CATSRMAGRTDTQYF.

This clone occurred a few times. J is TRBJ2-3 and V is TRBV5-4; D uncertain. Germline CDR1 reads SGHNT; CDR2 reads YYREEE (reference sequence). V was trimmed by 5 bases and J by 0 bases, leaving 10 bases between them. The CDR3 consists of 14 residues. CDR3 region: CASREGSSTDTQYF. CDR3 bases: TGTGCCAGCAGAGAAGGCTCTAGCACAGATACGCAGTATTTT.

This chain links TRBV7-9 with TRBJ2-7; the D gene is possibly TRBD2 (5 bases). The CDR3 runs to 11 residues. Germline CDR1 reads SEHNR; CDR2 reads FQNEAQ (reference sequence). V lost 5 bases and J lost 6, with 8 bases in between. CDR3 sequence reads: CASSTRREQYF. In DNA, the CDR3 is TGTGCCAGCAGCACTAGACGCGAGCAGTACTTC.

The rearrangement joins TRBV14 to TRBJ2-7; D gene uncertain. The CDR3 runs to 13 residues. From germline, CDR1 is SGHDN and CDR2 FVKESK. V lost 0 bases, J lost 7 bases, and 10 bases lay in between. The CDR3, as DNA: TGTGCCAGCAGCCAAGAGGGCAGTGGGGAGCAGTACTTC. Protein product: CASSQEGSGEQYF.

The V and J genes are TRBV28 and TRBJ1-2; D is perhaps TRBD1 (6 bases). The V and J ends lost 8 bases and 8 bases respectively, with 15 bases between them. The V gene's germline CDR1 is MDHEN and CDR2 SYDVKM. This CDR3 spans 12 amino acids. The CDR3 here is CASGENRVGYTF. The CDR3, as DNA: TGTGCCAGCGGCGAAAACAGGGTCGGCTACACCTTC.